This T cell receptor beta chain is from a study of early T cells in non-severe SARS-CoV-2 infection. Via MiXCR, TCRdb re-called the 5' RACE reads, giving one row per CDR3 protein. The table records just over 95,000 distinct CDR3 sequences, 11% of them present only once. Germline loops: CDR1 MDHEN, CDR2 SYDVKM. The V end was cut by 4 bases, the J end by 0 bases, with 14 bases between. The CDR3 length is 16 residues. This receptor was obtained from an adult who was a healthcare worker with PCR-confirmed SARS-CoV-2 infection or an uninfected control (not recorded which). This chain uses TRBV28 with TRBJ2-3, with a weak D call TRBD2 (7 bases). Specimen: whole blood. DNA for the CDR3: TGTGCCAGCAGTTCATACGGGGGGCCAAGCACAGATACGCAGTATTTT. Its protein is CASSSYGGPSTDTQYF.